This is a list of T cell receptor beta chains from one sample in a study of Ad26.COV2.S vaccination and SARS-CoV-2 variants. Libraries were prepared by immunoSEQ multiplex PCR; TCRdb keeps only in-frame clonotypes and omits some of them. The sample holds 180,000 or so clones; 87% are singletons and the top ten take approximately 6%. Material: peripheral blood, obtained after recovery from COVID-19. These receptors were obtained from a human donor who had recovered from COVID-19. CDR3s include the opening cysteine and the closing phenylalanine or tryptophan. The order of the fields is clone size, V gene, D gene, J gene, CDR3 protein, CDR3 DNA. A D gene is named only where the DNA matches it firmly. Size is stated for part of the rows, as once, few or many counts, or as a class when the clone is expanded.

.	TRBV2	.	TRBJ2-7	CASIQGYEQYF	TGTGCCAGCATACAGGGATACGAGCAGTACTTC
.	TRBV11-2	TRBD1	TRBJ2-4	CASNLRPGQGAKNIQYF	TGTGCCAGCAACCTTCGTCCGGGACAGGGGGCCAAAAACATTCAGTACTTC
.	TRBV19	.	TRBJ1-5	CASSIEPQEYGNQPQHF	TGTGCCAGTAGTATAGAGCCTCAGGAGTATGGGAATCAGCCCCAGCATTTT
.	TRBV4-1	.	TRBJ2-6	CASSQGGQSSGANVLTF	TGCGCCAGCAGCCAAGGCGGACAGAGCTCTGGGGCCAACGTCCTGACTTTC
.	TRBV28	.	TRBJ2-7	CASRSRDTFYEQYF	TGTGCCAGCAGATCCCGGGATACCTTTTACGAGCAGTACTTC
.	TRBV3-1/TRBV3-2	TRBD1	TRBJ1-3	CASSHGTGTGNTIYF	TGTGCCAGCAGCCACGGGACAGGGACAGGAAACACCATATATTTT
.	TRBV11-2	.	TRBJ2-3	CASSFGQGPDTQYF	TGTGCCAGCAGCTTCGGGCAAGGTCCAGATACGCAGTATTTT
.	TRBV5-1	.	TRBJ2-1	CASSLDTATSTTEQFF	TGCGCCAGCAGCTTGGATACAGCTACATCCACTACTGAGCAGTTCTTC
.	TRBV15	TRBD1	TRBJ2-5	CATSSETGAWETQYF	TGTGCCACCAGCAGCGAGACAGGGGCCTGGGAGACCCAGTACTTC
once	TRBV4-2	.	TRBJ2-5	CASSQDRLASQETQYF	TGTGCCAGCAGCCAAGATAGGCTAGCGTCCCAAGAGACCCAGTACTTC